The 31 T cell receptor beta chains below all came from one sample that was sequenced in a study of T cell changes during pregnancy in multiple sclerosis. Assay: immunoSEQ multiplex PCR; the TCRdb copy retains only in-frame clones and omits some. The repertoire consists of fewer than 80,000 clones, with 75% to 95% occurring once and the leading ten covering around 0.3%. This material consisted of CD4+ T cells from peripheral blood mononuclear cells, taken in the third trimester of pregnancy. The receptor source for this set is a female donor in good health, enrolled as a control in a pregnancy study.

The CDR3 DNA reads as TGTGCCAGCAGCGGAGCGGGAGGTACAGGTGAGCAGTTCTTC. This translates into CASSGAGGTGEQFF. V gene TRBV7-2 combines with J gene TRBJ2-1, with TRBD2 matching over 9 bases. The CDR3 sequence is 14 residues long. Per the germline V gene, CDR1 is SGHTA and CDR2 is FQGNSA. V shed 5 bases and J 9 bases; nucleotides not matched to a gene: 8.

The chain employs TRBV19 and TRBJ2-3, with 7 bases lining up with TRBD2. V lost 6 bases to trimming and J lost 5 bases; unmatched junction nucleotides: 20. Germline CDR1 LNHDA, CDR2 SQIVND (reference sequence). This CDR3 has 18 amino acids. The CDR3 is CASSNPPGTSAIRDTQYF. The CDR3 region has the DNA TGTGCCAGTAGCAACCCCCCGGGTACTAGCGCTATTCGAGATACGCAGTATTTT.

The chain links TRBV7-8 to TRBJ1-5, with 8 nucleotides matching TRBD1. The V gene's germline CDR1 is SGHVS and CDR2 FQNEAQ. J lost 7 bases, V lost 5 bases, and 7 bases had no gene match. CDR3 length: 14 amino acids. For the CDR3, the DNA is TGTGCCAGCAGCAGGACAGGGAGGCGGCAGCCCCAGCATTTT. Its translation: CASSRTGRRQPQHF.

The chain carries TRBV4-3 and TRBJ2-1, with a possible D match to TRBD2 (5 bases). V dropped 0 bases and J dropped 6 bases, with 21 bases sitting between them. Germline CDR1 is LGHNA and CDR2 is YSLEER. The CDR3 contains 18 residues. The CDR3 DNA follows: TGCGCCAGCAGCCAAGATGCCCTAGGAGGCCAGAGGCCCAATGAGCAGTTCTTC. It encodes CASSQDALGGQRPNEQFF.

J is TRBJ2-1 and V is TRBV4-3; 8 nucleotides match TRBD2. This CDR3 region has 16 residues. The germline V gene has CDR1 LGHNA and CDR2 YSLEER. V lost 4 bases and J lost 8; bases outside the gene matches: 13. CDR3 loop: CASSPTLGTGGDEQFF. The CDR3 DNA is TGCGCCAGCAGCCCTACCCTGGGGACGGGAGGGGATGAGCAGTTCTTC.

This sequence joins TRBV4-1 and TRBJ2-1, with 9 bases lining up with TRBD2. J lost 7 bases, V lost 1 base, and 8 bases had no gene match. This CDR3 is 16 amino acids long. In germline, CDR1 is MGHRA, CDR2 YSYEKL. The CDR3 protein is CASSQVGAGGRNEQFF. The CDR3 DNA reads TGCGCCAGCAGCCAAGTCGGCGCGGGGGGGCGAAATGAGCAGTTCTTC.

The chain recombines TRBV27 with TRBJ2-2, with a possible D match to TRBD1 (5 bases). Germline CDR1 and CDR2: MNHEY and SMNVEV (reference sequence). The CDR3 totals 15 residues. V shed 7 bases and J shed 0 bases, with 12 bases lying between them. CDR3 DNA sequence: TGTGCCAGCACTAGGGGCTCCGCGAACACCGGGGAGCTGTTTTTT. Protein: CASTRGSANTGELFF.

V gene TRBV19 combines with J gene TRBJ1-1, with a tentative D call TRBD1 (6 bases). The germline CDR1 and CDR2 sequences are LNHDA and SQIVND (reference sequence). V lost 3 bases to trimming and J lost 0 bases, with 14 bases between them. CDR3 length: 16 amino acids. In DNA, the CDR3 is TGTGCCAGTAGTATGGGGGGGCTCGGGTTGAACACTGAAGCTTTCTTT. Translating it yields CASSMGGLGLNTEAFF.

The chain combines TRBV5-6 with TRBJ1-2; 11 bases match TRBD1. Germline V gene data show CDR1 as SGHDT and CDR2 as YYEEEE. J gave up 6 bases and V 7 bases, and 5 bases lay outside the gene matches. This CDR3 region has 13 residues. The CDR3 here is CASCRDRGDGYTF. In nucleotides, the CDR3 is TGTGCCAGCTGCCGGGACAGGGGGGATGGCTACACCTTC.

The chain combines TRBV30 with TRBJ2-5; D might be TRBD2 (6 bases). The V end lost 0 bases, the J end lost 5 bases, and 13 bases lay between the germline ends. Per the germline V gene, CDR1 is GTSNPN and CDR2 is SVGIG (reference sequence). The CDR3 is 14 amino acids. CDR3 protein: CAWSVRRGRETQYF. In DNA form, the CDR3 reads TGTGCCTGGAGTGTACGGAGGGGACGGGAGACCCAGTACTTC.

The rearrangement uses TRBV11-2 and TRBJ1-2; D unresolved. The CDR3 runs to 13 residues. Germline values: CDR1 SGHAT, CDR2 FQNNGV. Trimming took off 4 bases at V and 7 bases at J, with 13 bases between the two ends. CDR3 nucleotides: TGTGCCAGCAGCTCATCACTTAGTGTTGGCTACACCTTC. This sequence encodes CASSSSLSVGYTF.

The CDR3 sequence is CASSPPGGSGNTIYF. CDR3 nucleotide sequence: TGTGCCAGCTCACCACCGGGGGGTTCTGGAAACACCATATATTTT. V gene TRBV18 combines with J gene TRBJ1-3; a weak D match, TRBD1 (5 bases). Germline CDR1 KGHSH, CDR2 LQKENI. The CDR3 has 15 amino acids. Trimming took 0 bases from V and 1 from J, leaving 7 bases between them.

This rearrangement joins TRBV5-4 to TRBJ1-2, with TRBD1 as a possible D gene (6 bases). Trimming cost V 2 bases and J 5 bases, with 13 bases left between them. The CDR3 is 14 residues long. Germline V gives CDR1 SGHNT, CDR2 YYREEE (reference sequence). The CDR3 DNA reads TGTGCCAGCAGCTTTACGGGGGGCGATTATGGCTACACCTTC. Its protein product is CASSFTGGDYGYTF.

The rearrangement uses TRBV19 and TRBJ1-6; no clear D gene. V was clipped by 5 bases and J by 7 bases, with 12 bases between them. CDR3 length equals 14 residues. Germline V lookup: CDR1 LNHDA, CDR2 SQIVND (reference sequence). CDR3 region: CASSRVSGNSPLHF. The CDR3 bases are TGTGCCAGTAGTCGCGTATCGGGAAATTCACCCCTCCACTTT.

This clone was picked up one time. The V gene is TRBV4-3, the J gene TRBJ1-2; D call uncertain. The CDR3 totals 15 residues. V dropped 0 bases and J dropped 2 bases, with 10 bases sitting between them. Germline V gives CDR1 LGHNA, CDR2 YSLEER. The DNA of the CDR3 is TGCGCCAGCAGCCAAGATTGGGGAGTCAACTATGGCTACACCTTC. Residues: CASSQDWGVNYGYTF.

The CDR3 DNA sequence: TGTGCCAGCAGTGAGGTGGGGCTTCCTAATTCACCCCTCCACTTT. Residues: CASSEVGLPNSPLHF. The rearrangement joins TRBV2 to TRBJ1-6, with D possibly being TRBD1 (5 bases). Germline V lookup: CDR1 SNHLY, CDR2 FYNNEI. V gave up 3 bases and J gave up 6 bases, with 12 bases separating them. This CDR3 comprises 15 residues.

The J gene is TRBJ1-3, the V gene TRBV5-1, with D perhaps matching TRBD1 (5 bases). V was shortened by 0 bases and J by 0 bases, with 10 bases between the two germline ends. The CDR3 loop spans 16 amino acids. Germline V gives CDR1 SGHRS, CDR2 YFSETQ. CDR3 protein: CASSLGDSDSGNTIYF. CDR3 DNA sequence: TGCGCCAGCAGCTTGGGAGACAGCGACTCTGGAAACACCATATATTTT.

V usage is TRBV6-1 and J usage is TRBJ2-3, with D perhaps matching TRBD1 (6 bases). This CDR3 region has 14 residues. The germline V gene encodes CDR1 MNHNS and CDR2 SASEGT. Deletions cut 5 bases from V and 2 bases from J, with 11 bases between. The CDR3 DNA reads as TGTGCCAGCAGTAAGGCAGGGGCCACAGATACGCAGTATTTT. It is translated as CASSKAGATDTQYF.

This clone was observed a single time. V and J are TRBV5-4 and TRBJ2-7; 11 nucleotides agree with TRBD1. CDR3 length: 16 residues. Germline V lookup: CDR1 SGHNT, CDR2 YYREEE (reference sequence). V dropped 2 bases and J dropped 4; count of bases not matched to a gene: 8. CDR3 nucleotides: TGTGCCAGCAGCTTTCCGGGGACAGGGGGAATATACGAGCAGTACTTC. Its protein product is CASSFPGTGGIYEQYF. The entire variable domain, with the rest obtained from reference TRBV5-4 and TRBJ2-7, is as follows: ETGVTQSPTHLIKTRGQQVTLRCSSQSGHNTVSWYQQALGQGPQFIFQYYREEENGRGNFPPRFSGLQFPNYSSELNVNALELDDSALYLCASSFPGTGGIYEQYFGPGTRLTVT.

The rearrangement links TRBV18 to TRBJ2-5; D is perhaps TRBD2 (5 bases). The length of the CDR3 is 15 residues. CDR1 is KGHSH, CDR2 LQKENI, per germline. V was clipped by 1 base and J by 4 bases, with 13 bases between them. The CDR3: CASSPLSRAGETQYF. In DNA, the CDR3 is TGTGCCAGCTCACCACTATCGAGGGCTGGAGAGACCCAGTACTTC.

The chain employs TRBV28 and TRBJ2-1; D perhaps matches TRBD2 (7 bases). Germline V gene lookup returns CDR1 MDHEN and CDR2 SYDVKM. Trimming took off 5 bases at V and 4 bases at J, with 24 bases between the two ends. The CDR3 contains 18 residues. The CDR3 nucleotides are TGTGCCAGCAGTACCCCCCTGCCGTGGGGGGGCCCTTACAATGAGCAGTTCTTC. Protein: CASSTPLPWGGPYNEQFF.

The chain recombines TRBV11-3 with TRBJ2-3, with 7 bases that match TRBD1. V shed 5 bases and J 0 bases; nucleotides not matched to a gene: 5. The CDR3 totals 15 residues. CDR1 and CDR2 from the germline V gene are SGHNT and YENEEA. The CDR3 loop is CASSKGGASTDTQYF. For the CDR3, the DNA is TGTGCCAGCAGCAAAGGGGGCGCTAGCACAGATACGCAGTATTTT.

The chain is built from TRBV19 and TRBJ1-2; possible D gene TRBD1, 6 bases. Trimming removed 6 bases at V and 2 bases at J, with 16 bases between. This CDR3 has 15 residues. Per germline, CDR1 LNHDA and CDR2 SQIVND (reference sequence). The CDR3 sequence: CASSKGQALNYGYTF. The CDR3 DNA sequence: TGTGCCAGTAGCAAGGGACAAGCCTTAAACTATGGCTACACCTTC.

The CDR3 spells CASTPVVLAGLNEQFF. The CDR3 DNA reads TGTGCCAGCACCCCGGTGGTCCTAGCGGGGCTGAATGAGCAGTTCTTC. This chain links TRBV6-6 with TRBJ2-1; 9 bases line up with TRBD2. Germline CDR1 reads MNHNY; CDR2 reads SVGAGI (reference sequence). J lost 7 bases, V lost 7 bases, and 14 bases had no gene match. The CDR3 consists of 16 residues.

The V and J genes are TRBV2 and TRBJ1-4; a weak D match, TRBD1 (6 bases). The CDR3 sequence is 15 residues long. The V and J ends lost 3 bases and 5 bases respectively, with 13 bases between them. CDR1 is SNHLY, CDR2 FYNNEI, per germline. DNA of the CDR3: TGTGCCAGCAGTGAGACCAGGGGTGGAAATGAAAAACTGTTTTTT. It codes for CASSETRGGNEKLFF. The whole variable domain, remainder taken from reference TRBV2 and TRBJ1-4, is EPEVTQTPSHQVTQMGQEVILRCVPISNHLYFYWYRQILGQKVEFLVSFYNNEISEKSEIFDDQFSVERPDGSNFTLKIRSTKLEDSAMYFCASSETRGGNEKLFFGSGTQLSVL.

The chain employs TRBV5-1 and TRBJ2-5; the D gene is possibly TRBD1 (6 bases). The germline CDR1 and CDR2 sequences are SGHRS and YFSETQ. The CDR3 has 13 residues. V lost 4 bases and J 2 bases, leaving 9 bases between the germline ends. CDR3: CASSRRGQETQYF. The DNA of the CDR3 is TGCGCCAGCAGCCGAAGGGGGCAAGAGACCCAGTACTTC.

Written as DNA, the CDR3 is TGTGCCAGCAGTGTGACAGGGGCCTTATCCGAGCAGTACTTC. The encoded protein is CASSVTGALSEQYF. The V gene is TRBV6-1, the J gene TRBJ2-7; TRBD1 aligns across 8 bases. Germline assignment: CDR1 MNHNS and CDR2 SASEGT. The V segment lost 4 bases and the J segment 6 bases; nucleotides outside the gene matches: 8. This CDR3 region has 14 residues.

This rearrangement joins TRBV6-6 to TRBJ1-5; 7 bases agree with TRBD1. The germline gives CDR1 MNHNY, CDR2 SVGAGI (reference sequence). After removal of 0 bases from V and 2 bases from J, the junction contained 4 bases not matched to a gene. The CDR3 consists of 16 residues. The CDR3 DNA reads TGTGCCAGCAGTTACTCGACCGGGACAGGCAATCAGCCCCAGCATTTT. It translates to CASSYSTGTGNQPQHF.

The CDR3: CASSNRQGQGRSPNEKLFF. In DNA, the CDR3 is TGTGCCAGCAGCAACCGACAGGGACAGGGAAGGTCTCCTAATGAAAAACTGTTTTTT. This chain joins TRBV7-9 and TRBJ1-4; 9 bases agree with TRBD1. Per the germline V gene, CDR1 is SEHNR and CDR2 is FQNEAQ (reference sequence). CDR3 length: 19 amino acids. V was clipped by 5 bases and J by 3 bases; unmatched bases: 16.

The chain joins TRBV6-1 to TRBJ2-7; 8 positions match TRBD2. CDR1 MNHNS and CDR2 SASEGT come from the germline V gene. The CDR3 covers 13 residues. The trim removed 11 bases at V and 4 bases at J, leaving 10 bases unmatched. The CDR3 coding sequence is TGTGCCGGCGGGAGGTCCGGGGATTACGAGCAGTACTTC. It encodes CAGGRSGDYEQYF.

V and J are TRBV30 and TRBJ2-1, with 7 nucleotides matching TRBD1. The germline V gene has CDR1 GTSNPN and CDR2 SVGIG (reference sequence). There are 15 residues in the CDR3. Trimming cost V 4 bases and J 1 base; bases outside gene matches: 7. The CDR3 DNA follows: TGTGCCTGGACAGGGGGTTTTGGATCCTACAATGAGCAGTTCTTC. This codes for CAWTGGFGSYNEQFF.